The present entry profiles one TCR beta chain with its context. The source of the sample is a study of cytomegalovirus exposure and HLA in healthy donors. Not recorded for this donor was the CMV serostatus. In the PCR, 60 Vbeta and 13 Jbeta primers were used. Using immunoSEQ multiplex PCR, the repertoire was profiled, and TCRdb retains in-frame clones only, with some absent. The sample shows roughly 120,000 clones, over 75% of them seen only once. Unmatched junction bases numbered 13, after V lost 4 bases and J lost 1 base. The CDR3 loop spans 19 amino acids. Per the germline V gene, CDR1 is SGHRS and CDR2 is YFSETQ.

V and J are TRBV5-1 and TRBJ2-1, with 11 bases identical to TRBD2. The sample consisted of PBMCs. This TCR came from a human donor in good health. The CDR3 sequence: CASSPEPSGRPTSYNEQFF. The CDR3 DNA reads TGCGCCAGCAGCCCGGAGCCTAGCGGGAGGCCGACTTCCTACAATGAGCAGTTCTTC.